The 5 T cell receptor beta chains below all came from one sample that was sequenced in a study of beta chain features in type 1 diabetes. Every isolated RNA sample was fully reverse transcribed, so sequencing captured expressed TCRB transcripts. Only in-frame clones appear in the TCRdb table, and some are missing; sequencing was by immunoSEQ multiplex PCR. The table lists about 250,000 clones, 13% to 15% of them singletons, with approximately 0.024% in the top ten. The source material was naive CD4+ T cells from blood. The source is a woman aged 40 to 49 in good health.

This clone turned up a few times. The V call is TRBV7-2, the J call TRBJ2-1; TRBD2 matches 12 bases. Germline CDR1 reads SGHTA; CDR2 reads FQGNSA. Trimming cost V 4 bases and J 8 bases; bases outside gene matches: 3. The CDR3 has 14 residues. CDR3: CASSSSGGADEQFF. CDR3 nucleotide sequence: TGTGCCAGCAGCTCTAGCGGGGGGGCGGATGAGCAGTTCTTC.

This clone has only a few counts. CDR3 residues: CASSLSPGVDNSPLHF. The CDR3 nucleotides are TGCGCCAGCAGCTTGAGTCCAGGGGTGGACAATTCACCCCTCCACTTT. The gene calls are TRBV5-1 and TRBJ1-6; weak D call: TRBD1 (6 bases). The CDR3 consists of 16 residues. Germline lookup yields CDR1 SGHRS and CDR2 YFSETQ. The V end was cut by 1 base, the J end by 7 bases, with 15 bases between.

This clone was seen a few times. The same CDR3 can be traced to other DNA sequences in this sample. The V and J genes are TRBV7-2 and TRBJ1-2; no firm D call. The CDR3 totals 12 residues. Trimming took off 1 base at V and 4 bases at J, with 4 bases between the two ends. Germline lookup yields CDR1 SGHTA and CDR2 FQGNSA. The chain's CDR3 is CASSLDSYGYTF. CDR3 bases: TGTGCCAGCAGCTTAGATAGCTATGGCTACACCTTC. Full variable domain (missing parts from reference TRBV7-2 and TRBJ1-2): GAGVSQSPSNKVTEKGKDVELRCDPISGHTALYWYRQSLGQGLEFLIYFQGNSAPDKSGLPSDRFSAERTGGSVSTLTIQRTQQEDSAVYLCASSLDSYGYTFGSGTRLTVV.

This clone has just a few counts. The genes are TRBV14 and TRBJ1-2; TRBD1 aligns across 7 bases. The CDR3 length is 15 residues. V lost 0 bases to trimming and J lost 4 bases; unmatched junction nucleotides: 5. Germline V lookup: CDR1 SGHDN, CDR2 FVKESK. The CDR3 DNA sequence: TGTGCCAGCAGCCAAGAGGGGGACAGCATCTATGGCTACACCTTC. Encoded protein: CASSQEGDSIYGYTF.

This clone was seen a few times. This chain connects TRBV18 to TRBJ2-7; the match to TRBD1 covers 9 bases. The ends lost 5 bases at V and 5 bases at J; junction bases unmatched: 4. The CDR3 runs 13 residues. CDR1 and CDR2 (germline): KGHSH, LQKENI. CDR3 region: CASSSRQGDEQYF. CDR3 nucleotides: TGTGCCAGCTCATCCAGACAGGGGGACGAGCAGTACTTC. The full variable domain, in which reference TRBV18 and TRBJ2-7 provide the parts outside the CDR3, is NAGVMQNPRHLVRRRGQEARLRCSPMKGHSHVYWYRQLPEEGLKFMVYLQKENIIDESGMPKERFSAEFPKEGPSILRIQQVVRGDSAAYFCASSSRQGDEQYFGPGTRLTVT.